This T cell receptor beta chain was documented in a study of T cell repertoires in cytomegalovirus infection. Study findings and constraints: Public TCR beta family frequency separated CMV-and-HLA carriers, including in an independent cohort. CMV-specific TCR beta clonotypes restricted by HLA-C were the ones dominating the ex vivo response.

The CDR3 consists of 16 residues. Germline CDR1 and CDR2: LGHNA and YSLEER. The V gene end was trimmed by 3 bases and the J gene end by 6 bases; junction bases not matched to a gene: 12. A single record per CDR3 protein comes from TCRdb applying MiXCR to the reads. Of about a million distinct CDR3 sequences in the sample, approximately 31% were seen once. This clonotype came up a few times. The antigen remains undetermined. The sequence came from a human donor in good health (CMV status not recorded). Some clones in this sample may be carry-over from other donors' samples. The sample was cultured CD8+ T cells from PBMCs, taken from culture after CMV antigen stimulation. J is TRBJ1-2 and V is TRBV4-3, with 8 bases identical to TRBD1. CDR3 DNA: TGCGCCAGCAGCCAGGCAAGGGCGCCAGGGGGCCATGGCTACACCTTC. It specifies CASSQARAPGGHGYTF.